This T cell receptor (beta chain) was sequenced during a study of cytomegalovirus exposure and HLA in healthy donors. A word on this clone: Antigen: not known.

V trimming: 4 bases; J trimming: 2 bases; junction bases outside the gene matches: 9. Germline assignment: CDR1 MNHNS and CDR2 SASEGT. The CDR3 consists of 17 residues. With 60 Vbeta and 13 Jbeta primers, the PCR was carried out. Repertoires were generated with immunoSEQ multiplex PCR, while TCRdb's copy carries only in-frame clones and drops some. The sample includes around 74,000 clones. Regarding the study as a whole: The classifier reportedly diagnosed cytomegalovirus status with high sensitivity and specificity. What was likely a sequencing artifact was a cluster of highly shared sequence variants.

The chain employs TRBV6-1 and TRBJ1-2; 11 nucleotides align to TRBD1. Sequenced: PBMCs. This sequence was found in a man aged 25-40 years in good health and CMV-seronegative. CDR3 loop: CASSGEDRGRLNYGYTF. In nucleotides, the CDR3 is TGTGCCAGCAGTGGGGAGGACAGGGGGCGCTTAAACTATGGCTACACCTTC.